This T cell receptor (beta chain) emerged from a study of blood T cell repertoires in COVID-19. Across the study: T cells, B-cell-depleted T cells, or PBMCs provided the cDNA or gDNA that served as material.

This clone is a singleton in its sample. This table comes from immunoSEQ multiplex PCR, and its TCRdb copy is limited to in-frame clones, with some not included. This sample carries tens of thousands of clones, approximately 87% of them seen once, and the ten largest clones take more than 14%. Trimming took off 2 bases at V and 2 bases at J, with 7 bases between the two ends. CDR1 is SNHLY, CDR2 FYNNEI, per germline. This CDR3 contains 14 residues. The chain is built from TRBV2 and TRBJ2-4; D might be TRBD2 (6 bases). This sequence was found in a woman between 65 and 79 years old with acute or convalescent COVID-19. The sample consisted of peripheral blood. Written as DNA, the CDR3 is TGTGCCAGCAGTGAAACTAGCCCCAAAAACATTCAGTACTTC. Its protein product is CASSETSPKNIQYF.